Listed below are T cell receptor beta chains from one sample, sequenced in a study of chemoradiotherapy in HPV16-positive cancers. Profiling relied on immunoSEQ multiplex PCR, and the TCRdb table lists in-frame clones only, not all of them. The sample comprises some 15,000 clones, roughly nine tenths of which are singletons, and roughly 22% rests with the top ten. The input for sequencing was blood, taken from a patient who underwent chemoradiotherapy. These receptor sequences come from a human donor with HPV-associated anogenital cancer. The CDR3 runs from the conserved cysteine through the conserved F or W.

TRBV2	CAMGSGDSSYNEQFF
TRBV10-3	CAISEGLGSGGRQETQYF
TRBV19	CASSMVRGGMNTEAFF
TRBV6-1	CASSDVAGGADTQYF
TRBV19	CASSPERDRASYGYTF
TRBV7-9	CASSQEKDRAEAFF
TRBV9	CASRETGGQGNNTEAFF
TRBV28	CASSPRPSYNEQFF
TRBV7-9	CASSRALLGGAGTEAFF
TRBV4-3	CASSQDYGARWGEQYF
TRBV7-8	CASSLAFGLAGEDTQYF
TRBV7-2	CASTDPRPLPAEQFF
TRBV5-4	CASRSRQGSISHNEQFF
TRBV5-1	CASSNRDRGTYEQYF
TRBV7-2	CASSARQDMNTEAFF
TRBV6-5	CASSPGQSRGYTF
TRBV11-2	CASSLDGGTTEAFF
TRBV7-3	CASSLMSGQFEQFF
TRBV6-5	CASSYVRASRGELFF
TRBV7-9	CASSLDAFGTQYF
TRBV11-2	CASSLLQGVTIGYTF
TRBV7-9	CASSPQGAGGYTF
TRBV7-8	CASSFNRVDTIYF
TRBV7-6	CASSRPGDTQYF
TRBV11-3	CASSSQPYNEQFF
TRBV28	CASREEGVLNEKLFF
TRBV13	CASSPLLAGGSYEQYF
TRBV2	CASSAGGGHPEFF
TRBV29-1	CSVRGQYGGYTF
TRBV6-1	CASRTGGSGANVLTF
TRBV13	CASSSMMETQYF
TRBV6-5	CASSPQTGVNTEAFF
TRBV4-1	CASSQEGISGSAKNIQYF
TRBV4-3	CASSQDLDRVNTGELFF
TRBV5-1	CASSLSGTYYEQYF
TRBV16	CASSQSGRGTEAFF
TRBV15	CATSRDLGTGGTQYF
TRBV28	CASSLLAGRTDTQYF
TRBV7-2	CASSLGFAIVGYEQYF
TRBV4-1	CASGGQGNQPQHF
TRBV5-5	CASSSDTRGTEAFF
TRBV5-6	CASSLKPGYEQYF
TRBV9	CASSERRGQGTGELFF
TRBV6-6	CASRNQDTFTGELFF
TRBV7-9	CASSLVPGGGETQYF
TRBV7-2	CASSLGADRNTEAFF
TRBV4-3	CASSQEPPSTGTTASGANVLTF
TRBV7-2	CASKVQTNTEAFF
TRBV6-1	CASSEEGTGGYEQYF
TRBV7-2	CASSWRQADTQYF
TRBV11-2	CASSVTGGSGNTIYF
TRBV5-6	CASSLTLGQGRTQYF
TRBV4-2	CASSQVNSWEDEQYF
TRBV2	CASSTGLNTGELFF
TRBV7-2	CASSLDLGSANTGELFF